Following are 8 T cell receptor beta chains from one sample sequenced in a study of T cells in women clearing cervical HPV infection. Assay used: immunoSEQ multiplex PCR; TCRdb lists only in-frame clones, some missing. This repertoire includes 40,000 to 60,000 clones. Sequenced input: blood buffy coat. These receptor sequences come from a woman aged 18 to 75 with a cervical HPV16 infection that either progressed to CIN3+ or cleared (not recorded which).

On this clone: One end of the junction does not line up with germline, which may come from a read error. Additional DNA sequences in this sample encode the identical CDR3. The sequenced CDR3 bases are TGTGCCAGCGGCCAGGGGGCGAGCTCTGGAAACACT. Translated: CASGQGASSGNT. The complete CDR3 sequence is CASGQGASSGNTIYF. The chain couples TRBV7-9 to TRBJ1-3; 8 bases line up with TRBD1. The observed sequence ends 3 residues before the CDR3 terminus, with the missing tail filled in from the germline J gene. Per germline, CDR1 SEHNR and CDR2 FQNEAQ (reference sequence). The length of the CDR3 is 15 residues. The variable domain in full, completed from reference TRBV7-9 and TRBJ1-3, reads DTGVSQNPRHKITKRGQNVTFRCDPISEHNRLYWYRQTLGQGPEFLTYFQNEAQLEKSRLLSDRFSAERPKGSFSTLEIQRTEQGDSAMYLCASGQGASSGNTIYFGEGSWLTVV.

About this clone: At one end the junction does not follow the germline gene, possibly because of a read error. Coverage ceases 3 residues before the CDR3 finishes, and the germline J gene fills in the end. This CDR3 is also generated by other DNA sequences in the sample. This chain uses TRBV6-1 with TRBJ2-6; D perhaps matches TRBD1 (5 bases). CDR3 length: 16 amino acids. Looked up from germline, CDR1 is MNHNS and CDR2 is SASEGT. The CDR3 spells CASSEDDSSGANVLTF. The covered CDR3 bases are TGTGCCAGCAGTGAAGATGACAGCTCTGGGGCCAATGTC.

Partial CDR3 DNA: TGTGCCAGCAGCTTAGGCCTAGCGGGAAATGAG. Amino acid sequence: CASSLGLAGNE. The entire CDR3 is CASSLGLAGNEQFF. This chain uses TRBV7-9 with TRBJ2-1; 9 nucleotides align to TRBD2. The CDR3 end falls 3 residues outside the read, so it is completed with the germline J gene. Germline V CDR1 and CDR2: SEHNR, FQNEAQ (reference sequence). Trimming took 1 base from V and 7 from J; bases not matched to a gene: 2. This CDR3 has 14 residues.

Concerning this clone: The CDR3 extends 3 residues past the end of the read, so its final part is completed from the germline J gene. This chain links TRBV20-1 with TRBJ1-2; weak D call: TRBD1 (5 bases). Deletions cut 8 bases from V and 4 bases from J, with 11 bases between. This CDR3 is 11 amino acids long. The germline CDR1 and CDR2 sequences are DFQATT and SNEGSKA (reference sequence). The CDR3 bases that were read are TGCAGTATGACAGACACCTATGGC. Translated: CSMTDTYG. The full CDR3 is CSMTDTYGYTF.

As regards this clone: The read finishes 3 residues shy of the CDR3 end, and the germline J gene is used to complete it. The chain is built from TRBV5-1 and TRBJ1-5; D not resolved. CDR1 and CDR2 from the germline V gene are SGHRS and YFSETQ. The CDR3 runs to 14 residues. Trimming left V 0 bases short and J 6 bases short, with 10 bases between. CDR3 sequence reads: CASSLVGLGQPQHF. Incomplete CDR3 DNA: TGCGCCAGCAGCTTGGTCGGGTTGGGTCAGCCC.

On this clone: Read sequence stops 3 residues before the CDR3 end, and the germline J gene provides the missing end. This rearrangement joins TRBV2 to TRBJ2-3; weak D call: TRBD1 (5 bases). CDR3 length: 13 residues. Per germline, CDR1 SNHLY and CDR2 FYNNEI. The CDR3 region is CASSGSRNQPQYF. The CDR3 DNA, read in part, is TGTGCCAGCTCAGGGTCCCGCAATCAGCCG. Complete variable domain (other parts from reference TRBV2 and TRBJ2-3): EPEVTQTPSHQVTQMGQEVILRCVPISNHLYFYWYRQILGQKVEFLVSFYNNEISEKSEIFDDQFSVERPDGSNFTLKIRSTKLEDSAMYFCASSGSRNQPQYFGPGTRLTVL.

Regarding this clone: The CDR3 extends 3 residues past the end of the read, so its final part is completed from the germline J gene. This chain uses TRBV28 with TRBJ1-3, with TRBD1 matching over 11 bases. Germline values: CDR1 MDHEN, CDR2 SYDVKM. The V segment lost 6 bases and the J segment 3 bases; nucleotides outside the gene matches: 4. CDR3 length: 15 amino acids. The covered CDR3 bases are TGTGCCAGCAGACCGGGACAGGGGGTTGGAAACACC. Translating gives CASRPGQGVGNT. The entire CDR3 protein is CASRPGQGVGNTIYF.

Notes on this clone: The CDR3 is cut off 3 residues early in the read; its end comes from the germline J gene. The chain employs TRBV6-2 or TRBV6-3 and TRBJ1-1; TRBD1 matches 7 bases. The J segment lost 0 bases and the V segment lost 0 bases, leaving 7 bases of the junction unmatched. From germline, CDR1 is MNHEY and CDR2 SVGEGT. The length of the CDR3 is 17 residues. CDR3 sequence: CASSYSIQGKVNTEAFF. The DNA read from the CDR3 is TGTGCCAGCAGTTACTCGATACAGGGGAAGGTGAACACTGAA.